These T cell receptor beta chains were read from a single sample in a study of read filtering for tumor transcriptome and immune sequencing. TCRdb re-derived calls from the reads in MiXCR, one entry per CDR3 protein. The data show some 120,000 distinct CDR3 sequences, 13% seen once. Sequencing was carried out using a population of CD138-negative cells sorted from bone marrow. The receptor source for this set is a donor aged 40 or older with multiple myeloma. Each CDR3 is given with its conserved first and last residue. D genes are given only for firm matches. The size entry is marked missing in some rows and otherwise reads once, few, many or a size class.

cdr3_nt cdr3_aa j_call d_call clone_size v_call
TGTGCCAGCAGCCCCCTCCAGCAGGGTTCTGAAGCTTTCTTT CASSPLQQGSEAFF TRBJ1-1 . many TRBV3-1
TGCAGCGTTGAATGGACTAGCGCCCATGAGACCCAGTACTTC CSVEWTSAHETQYF TRBJ2-5 TRBD2 . TRBV29-1
TGTGCCAGCAGCTTGAACACCGGGGAGCTGTTTTTT CASSLNTGELFF TRBJ2-2 . many TRBV5-1
TGTGCCAGCAGCTTAGAGGTTGAACGGGGCTCGCAAGGCGAGCAGTTCTTC CASSLEVERGSQGEQFF TRBJ2-1 . many TRBV11-2
TGTGCCAGCAGTTTGGGGGCAGATGGAGAGACCCAGTACTTC CASSLGADGETQYF TRBJ2-5 . few TRBV12-3/TRBV12-4
TGTGCCAGCGGCTTAACTAGCGGGGAGTGGGAGACCCAGTACTTC CASGLTSGEWETQYF TRBJ2-5 TRBD2 few TRBV7-2
TGTGCCAGCAGTTTCGACAGGACGCAAGAGACCCAGTACTTC CASSFDRTQETQYF TRBJ2-5 . few TRBV12-3/TRBV12-4
TGCGCCAGCAGCTTGGAAGGGGGCCGAGGGGAAAAACTGTTTTTT CASSLEGGRGEKLFF TRBJ1-4 TRBD1 many TRBV5-1
TGTGCCAGCAGCTCCGGTTCGTACCAAGAGACCCAGTACTTC CASSSGSYQETQYF TRBJ2-5 . many TRBV7-9
TGTGCCAGCAGTCAGTCACTAGAACGGAATGAGCAGTTCTTC CASSQSLERNEQFF TRBJ2-1 . many TRBV6-2/TRBV6-3
TGTGCCAGCAGTCCGACAGCTACGCATAGCAATCAGCCCCAGCATTTT CASSPTATHSNQPQHF TRBJ1-5 . many TRBV28
TGCAGCGTTGAACATTGGGACTACAATGAGCAGTTCTTC CSVEHWDYNEQFF TRBJ2-1 . many TRBV29-1
TGTGCCAGCAGTGGGGGACTAGAGGGCACCCTGGGGCAGTTCTTC CASSGGLEGTLGQFF TRBJ2-1 TRBD2 few TRBV2
TGTGCCAGCAGCTTCCCTCTGGGCTCTGGGGCCAACGTCCTGACTTTC CASSFPLGSGANVLTF TRBJ2-6 . few TRBV7-2
TGTGCCAGCAGCTTACGGGGGCGGGGGCAGCAAGCGGCTACGCAGTTCTTC CASSLRGRGQQAATQFF TRBJ2-1 . many TRBV7-9
TGTGCCAGCATCAATAGCGGGGGTCTATTGGTTGAGCAGTTCTTC CASINSGGLLVEQFF TRBJ2-1 TRBD2 many TRBV12-3/TRBV12-4
TGCAGTGCGTACCCGGGACTCCTCGAAGATACGCAGTATTTT CSAYPGLLEDTQYF TRBJ2-3 . many TRBV20-1
TGTGCCAGCAGCCCCCCCGGGACAGGGGCAAATCAGCCCCAGCATTTT CASSPPGTGANQPQHF TRBJ1-5 TRBD1 few TRBV7-8
TGCAGTGCTGGTGGCGGGAGGGTGACCGGGGAGCTGTTTTTT CSAGGGRVTGELFF TRBJ2-2 TRBD2 . TRBV20-1
TGTGCCAGCAGCTTGGACGGACCTAGCACAGATACGCAGTATTTT CASSLDGPSTDTQYF TRBJ2-3 . . TRBV5-8
TGCAGCGTAGGACAAGTCCTAAAAGAGACCCAGTACTTC CSVGQVLKETQYF TRBJ2-5 . . TRBV29-1
TGTGCCATCAGTGAAGAGTTGGCGGGGGGTGGAGAGACCCAGTACTTC CAISEELAGGGETQYF TRBJ2-5 TRBD2 many TRBV10-3